This entry describes one T cell receptor beta chain. This clonotype appeared a few times. Its antigen target is currently unknown. There are no base qualities to consult, and no much larger clone falls within one base. Libraries were built with RACE. The sample was run on a NextSeq 500. During library preparation, unique molecular identifiers were attached to individual cDNA molecules so that TCRs could be counted quantitatively and reproducibly. Each blood RNA sample was used to sequence both TCR alpha and TCR beta chains. Per the authors' processing: A median of approximately 96,000 TCRs per sample was observed, with a range of roughly 20,000 to 750,000. V, J and CDR3 annotation of the TCR reads was performed with the Decombinator software suite. Every sample was subsampled to the same number of TCRs (28,000) for the PS versus PT1 abundance plots. Expanded TCRs were defined as absent before sensitization and observed at least eight times at the 2-week time point. TCRdb applied fastp at Q25 and MiXCR to the public reads, then kept only in-frame beta chains. Entries are consolidated by CDR3 protein sequence, retaining the most common genes and DNA. These V and J calls are TCRdb output, not the study's own analysis. Present in this sample are 180,000 or so distinct CDR3 sequences, 20% to 25% of which were seen just once. The ten largest clones add up to roughly 6.7% of the sample.

This sample stems from a study of human T cells and chemical hapten exposure (dated by TCRdb to about 2021). With regard to the full study: For sensitization, 2% DPC in acetone was applied to an approximately 2 cm by approximately 2 cm area of upper inner arm skin. The study tracked peripheral blood TCR repertoire changes in vivo during primary and secondary sensitization to the hapten diphenylcyclopropenone (DPC) in alopecia patients. Patients additionally received weekly therapeutic DPC doses to the scalp throughout the approximately 25-week study period. Patch testing was performed on the upper back with Finn chambers containing 0.01% DPC, and the patch tests were scored after 6 days according to International Contact Dermatitis Research Group standards. The patient cohort, mostly female, included alopecia areata with under or over 50% scalp involvement, alopecia totalis and alopecia universalis. About 27 alopecia patients gave blood for TCR sequencing at one to four time points (pre-sensitization, 2, 6 and 24 weeks). Libraries were pooled for sequencing, and variation in per-sample TCR yields was attributed mainly to small differences in library volumes within the pool. Patient blood was sampled pre-sensitization (week 0) and at 2, 6 and about 24 weeks after DPC sensitization.

What the authors observed across the whole study: The number of PT1 expanded TCRs positively correlated with patch test score, significant at thresholds 8, 16 and 32 but not 4. DPC sensitization did not change the number of TCRs with a frequency above 1 in 1000, and there was no evidence of changes in global repertoire structure. Compared with pre-sensitization or healthy control sets, expanded TCRs formed significantly more large CDR3 similarity clusters, which is consistent with antigen-driven responses. Because every patient had alopecia, a presumed autoimmune disease, the patients' immune response might differ from that of healthy individuals. Repeated subsampling changed both the strength of the expansion versus patch-test correlation and the threshold at which that correlation became significant.

The CDR3, cysteine through phenylalanine, is 13 amino acids long. The CDR3 DNA has 39 bases and is translated from base 1. The CDR1 and CDR2 encoded by the germline V gene are SNHLY and FYNNEI. V is trimmed back by 7 bases and J by 4 bases, and the junction contains 4 bases that no gene match accounts for. Explained via the paper, the time point label denotes: patch test 1, 2 weeks after DPC sensitization. The treatment or condition label on this specimen signifies: therapeutic diphenylcyclopropenone sensitization with weekly scalp DPC. At each patch-test visit, blood was drawn before the patch test was applied. To be eligible, patients had to be aged 18 to 70, diagnosed with alopecia and judged suitable for DPC therapy, while pregnant patients were excluded. Total RNA was extracted from unfractionated whole blood that had been collected in Tempus Blood RNA tubes.

The sequence joins TRBV2 to TRBJ1-5, with 7 middle bases fitting TRBD1. The receptor was isolated from a woman in her forties or fifties with alopecia areata. Some clones in this sample may be carry-over from other donors' samples. Here the sequenced sample was whole blood, taken in connection with sensitization to the hapten diphenylcyclopropenone (DPC). DNA sequence: TGTGCCAGCACCCTACAGGGGAATCAGCCCCAGCATTTT. This yields the protein CASTLQGNQPQHF.